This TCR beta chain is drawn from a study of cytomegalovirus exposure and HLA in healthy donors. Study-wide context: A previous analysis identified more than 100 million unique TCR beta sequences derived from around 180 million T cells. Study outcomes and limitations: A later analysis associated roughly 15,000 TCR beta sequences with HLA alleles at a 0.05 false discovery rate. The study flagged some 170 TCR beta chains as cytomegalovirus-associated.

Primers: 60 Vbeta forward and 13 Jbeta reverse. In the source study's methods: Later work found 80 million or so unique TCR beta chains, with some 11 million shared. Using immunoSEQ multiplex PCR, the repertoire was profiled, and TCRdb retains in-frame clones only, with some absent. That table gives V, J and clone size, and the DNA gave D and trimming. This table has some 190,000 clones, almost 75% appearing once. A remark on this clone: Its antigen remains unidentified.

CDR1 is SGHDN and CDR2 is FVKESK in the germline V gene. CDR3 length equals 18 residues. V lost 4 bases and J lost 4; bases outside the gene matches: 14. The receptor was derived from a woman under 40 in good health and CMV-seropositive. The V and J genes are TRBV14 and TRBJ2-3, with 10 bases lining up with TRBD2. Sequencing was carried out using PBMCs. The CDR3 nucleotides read TGTGCCAGCAGCCCGTATCTAGCGGGAGTTGGGTGGCCAGATACGCAGTATTTT. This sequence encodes CASSPYLAGVGWPDTQYF.